A single sample is the source of the 25 T cell receptor beta chains below, sequenced in a study of T cell responses to AZD1222 COVID-19 vaccine. Libraries were prepared by immunoSEQ multiplex PCR; TCRdb keeps only in-frame clonotypes and omits some of them. This table has roughly 120,000 clones, about 90% appearing once. The material was peripheral blood, obtained on day 0 of AZD1222 vaccination. These TCRs come from an adult in good health.

This chain uses TRBV10-3 with TRBJ1-4; weak D call: TRBD1 (5 bases). The germline V gene has CDR1 ENHRY and CDR2 SYGVKD. The CDR3 is 15 residues long. Between the trimmed V and J ends, which lost 6 bases and 3 bases, there was a span of 14 bases. In nucleotides, the CDR3 is TGTGCCATCAGCACCCCCTCGGGGGCTAATGAAAAACTGTTTTTT. This gives the protein CAISTPSGANEKLFF.

The chain links TRBV7-3 to TRBJ1-3, with 8 bases aligning to TRBD1. Germline V lookup: CDR1 SGHTA, CDR2 FQGTGA. V lost 5 bases, J lost 4 bases, and 7 bases stayed unmatched. This CDR3 contains 15 residues. DNA for the CDR3: TGTGCCAGCAGCCGGACGACAGGGGCAGGAAACACCATATATTTT. Protein: CASSRTTGAGNTIYF. Based on the CDR3 plus reference TRBV7-3 and TRBJ1-3, the full variable domain is GAGVSQTPSNKVTEKGKYVELRCDPISGHTALYWYRQSLGQGPEFLIYFQGTGAADDSGLPNDRFFAVRPEGSVSTLKIQRTERGDSAVYLCASSRTTGAGNTIYFGEGSWLTVV.

This rearrangement joins TRBV19 to TRBJ2-7, with a weak D call TRBD1 (7 bases). The germline gives CDR1 LNHDA, CDR2 SQIVND (reference sequence). V dropped 5 bases and J dropped 7 bases, with 18 bases sitting between them. The CDR3 contains 14 residues. In nucleotides, the CDR3 is TGTGCCAGTAGTCCGGAGGGGGCGCGAGTTGAGCAGTACTTC. Protein sequence: CASSPEGARVEQYF.

This rearrangement joins TRBV6-6 to TRBJ2-1; tentatively, D is TRBD1 (5 bases). Trimming took 3 bases from V and 7 from J, leaving 10 bases between them. The CDR3 length is 13 residues. CDR1 is MNHNY and CDR2 is SVGAGI in the germline V gene (reference sequence). The CDR3 region is CASSYGASNEQFF. In DNA, the CDR3 is TGTGCCAGCAGTTATGGGGCGAGTAATGAGCAGTTCTTC.

As regards this clone: The germline gene is not matched at one end of the junction; a read error may be the cause. The chain is built from TRBV11-3 and TRBJ2-2, with unresolved D. Per the germline V gene, CDR1 is SGHNT and CDR2 is YENEEA. This CDR3 region has 13 residues. This chain's CDR3 is CASSLEFTGELFF. The CDR3 bases are TGTGCCAGCAGCCTAGAATTCACCGGGGAGCTGTTTTTT.

The chain has TRBV7-8 and TRBJ2-1, with D tentatively TRBD2 (6 bases). Germline CDR1 reads SGHVS; CDR2 reads FQNEAQ. The V gene lost 3 bases and the J gene lost 9 bases, with 24 bases spanning the gap. This CDR3 comprises 17 residues. The CDR3 nucleotides read TGTGCCAGCAGCTTCCCCCAAAGACTAGGTGTAGGGGTTGAGCAGTTCTTC. It codes for CASSFPQRLGVGVEQFF.

The chain has TRBV7-3 and TRBJ2-7; D unclear. V was cut by 8 bases and J by 1 base, with 9 bases left in between. The CDR3 covers 12 residues. Germline loops: CDR1 SGHTA, CDR2 FQGTGA. The CDR3 sequence: CASPKGSYEQYF. The CDR3, as DNA: TGTGCCAGCCCCAAAGGGTCCTACGAGCAGTACTTC.

V usage is TRBV7-2 and J usage is TRBJ1-1; no reliable D call. There are 15 residues in the CDR3. V was clipped by 3 bases and J by 0 bases, with 11 bases between them. Germline V gives CDR1 SGHTA, CDR2 FQGNSA. CDR3 sequence (DNA): TGTGCCAGCAGCTTGGTAGAATACATGAACACTGAAGCTTTCTTT. It codes for CASSLVEYMNTEAFF.

V usage is TRBV28 and J usage is TRBJ2-1; 7 nucleotides agree with TRBD2. From germline, CDR1 is MDHEN and CDR2 SYDVKM. V lost 9 bases to trimming and J lost 0 bases; unmatched junction nucleotides: 5. The CDR3 runs 14 residues. CDR3 sequence: CASPPSGSYNEQFF. The CDR3 bases are TGTGCCAGTCCCCCTAGCGGCTCCTACAATGAGCAGTTCTTC.

The rearrangement uses TRBV29-1 and TRBJ2-7, with 14 bases lining up with TRBD2. Germline loops: CDR1 SQVTM, CDR2 ANQGSEA. Trimming removed 6 bases from V and 3 bases from J; junction bases left unmatched: 7. The CDR3 is made up of 15 amino acids. The CDR3 bases are TGCAGCGTAGCAGGGACTAGCGGGAGTTTCTACGAGCAGTACTTC. It translates to CSVAGTSGSFYEQYF.

This chain links TRBV28 with TRBJ1-4, with TRBD1 as a possible D gene (5 bases). Looked up from germline, CDR1 is MDHEN and CDR2 is SYDVKM. The CDR3 length is 14 residues. V was clipped by 2 bases and J by 7 bases, with 11 bases between them. Written as DNA, the CDR3 is TGTGCCAGCAGTTTAAGGGGAATCAGTGAAAAACTGTTTTTT. Translation: CASSLRGISEKLFF.

The genes are TRBV18 and TRBJ2-2; 9 bases are shared with TRBD1. CDR3 size: 15 residues. After removal of 5 bases from V and 3 bases from J, the junction contained 4 bases not matched to a gene. CDR1 KGHSH and CDR2 LQKENI come from the germline V gene. CDR3 nucleotides: TGTGCCAGCTCATCGGACAGGGGTTACACCGGGGAGCTGTTTTTT. Amino acid sequence: CASSSDRGYTGELFF.

This clone was counted once. The CDR3 coding sequence is TGTGCCAGCAGCACCGACAGGTCCTACGAGCAGTACTTC. This encodes CASSTDRSYEQYF. This chain joins TRBV5-5 and TRBJ2-7; weak D call: TRBD1 (6 bases). Germline V gene sequence: CDR1 SGHKS, CDR2 YYEKEE (reference sequence). V lost 4 bases and J lost 1, with 9 bases in between. The CDR3 length is 13 residues.

The rearrangement uses TRBV24-1 and TRBJ2-3; 15 nucleotides line up with TRBD2. The CDR3 spans 15 residues. Germline CDR1 KGHDR, CDR2 SFDVKD. V lost 9 bases, J lost 5 bases, and 5 bases stayed unmatched. The CDR3 coding sequence is TGTGCCACCGCCAGGACTAGCGGGGGGGGAGATACGCAGTATTTT. This encodes CATARTSGGGDTQYF.

The chain combines TRBV18 with TRBJ2-3, with 8 positions matching TRBD2. V was pared by 0 bases and J by 0 bases, with 5 bases of the junction left unmatched. The CDR3 loop spans 17 amino acids. The V gene's germline CDR1 is KGHSH and CDR2 LQKENI. In nucleotides, the CDR3 is TGTGCCAGCTCACCACCGGAACTAGCGGCTAGCACAGATACGCAGTATTTT. Amino acid sequence: CASSPPELAASTDTQYF.

The CDR3, as DNA: TGTGCCAGCAGCAGGGGACAGGGTGACACTGAAGCTTTCTTT. This encodes CASSRGQGDTEAFF. The genes are TRBV5-4 and TRBJ1-1; 9 nucleotides align to TRBD1. The CDR3 contains 14 residues. Germline V gene sequence: CDR1 SGHNT, CDR2 YYREEE (reference sequence). With V trimmed by 4 bases and J by 3 bases, 4 bases remained unmatched. Supplemented by reference TRBV5-4 and TRBJ1-1, the full variable domain reads ETGVTQSPTHLIKTRGQQVTLRCSSQSGHNTVSWYQQALGQGPQFIFQYYREEENGRGNFPPRFSGLQFPNYSSELNVNALELDDSALYLCASSRGQGDTEAFFGQGTRLTVV.

The chain links TRBV2 to TRBJ2-4; D might be TRBD2 (6 bases). The V end lost 4 bases, the J end lost 7 bases, and 14 bases lay between the germline ends. Germline V lookup: CDR1 SNHLY, CDR2 FYNNEI. The CDR3 totals 14 residues. DNA for the CDR3: TGTGCCAGCAGTGGGGTGGGTAGCGGTAACATTCAGTACTTC. Its protein product is CASSGVGSGNIQYF.

This clone occurred a few times. This chain uses TRBV30 with TRBJ1-1, with no clear D. The CDR3 contains 14 residues. The germline V and J ends were trimmed by 5 bases and 0 bases, with 13 bases remaining between them. Germline assignment: CDR1 GTSNPN and CDR2 SVGIG (reference sequence). For the CDR3, the DNA is TGTGCCTGGGGGCGGACGGTGATGAACACTGAAGCTTTCTTT. Its translation: CAWGRTVMNTEAFF.

The chain recombines TRBV7-2 with TRBJ2-7; 8 bases are shared with TRBD2. Germline V lookup: CDR1 SGHTA, CDR2 FQGNSA. This CDR3 has 12 amino acids. V lost 3 bases and J lost 8; bases outside the gene matches: 3. CDR3 DNA: TGTGCCAGCAGCTTTAGCGGGAACCAGCAGTACTTC. It translates to CASSFSGNQQYF.

The chain couples TRBV3-1 (or the pseudogene TRBV3-2) to TRBJ1-2; D possibly corresponds to TRBD1 (5 bases). Trimming removed 4 bases at V and 8 bases at J, with 11 bases between. The CDR3 is 12 amino acids. CDR1 LGHDT and CDR2 YNNKEL come from the germline V gene (reference sequence). The CDR3 DNA sequence: TGTGCCAGCAGCCGAGACAGTTTAGGCTACACCTTC. Translation gives CASSRDSLGYTF.

The chain carries TRBV5-1 and TRBJ2-3; 7 nucleotides match TRBD2. The J segment lost 0 bases and the V segment lost 0 bases, leaving 1 base of the junction unmatched. The germline V gene encodes CDR1 SGHRS and CDR2 YFSETQ. The CDR3 loop spans 15 amino acids. In DNA, the CDR3 is TGCGCCAGCAGCTTGGAACTAGCGAGCACAGATACGCAGTATTTT. As protein: CASSLELASTDTQYF.

This clone occurred a few times. The chain is built from TRBV11-2 and TRBJ1-4, with a tentative D call TRBD1 (5 bases). Trimming shortened V by 7 bases and J by 7 bases, and 19 bases separated the two germline ends. The CDR3 is 15 amino acids. CDR1 is SGHAT, CDR2 FQNNGV, per germline. CDR3 region: CASTDQGGLGEKLFF. The CDR3 bases are TGTGCCAGCACCGACCAGGGAGGATTGGGTGAAAAACTGTTTTTT.

This sequence joins TRBV7-9 and TRBJ1-2; D is uncertain. Germline CDR1 SEHNR, CDR2 FQNEAQ (reference sequence). The CDR3 is 13 amino acids. V lost 7 bases to trimming and J lost 3 bases, with 12 bases between them. The CDR3 loop reads CASKIIGDYGYTF. CDR3 nucleotide sequence: TGTGCCAGCAAAATCATCGGTGACTATGGCTACACCTTC.

The chain combines TRBV5-1 with TRBJ1-2; D is perhaps TRBD1 (6 bases). V dropped 4 bases and J dropped 1 base, with 11 bases sitting between them. Germline V gene lookup returns CDR1 SGHRS and CDR2 YFSETQ. This CDR3 contains 14 residues. The CDR3 here is CASSQGQLNYGYTF. DNA for the CDR3: TGCGCCAGCAGCCAAGGACAGCTTAACTATGGCTACACCTTC. The variable domain in full, completed from reference TRBV5-1 and TRBJ1-2, reads KAGVTQTPRYLIKTRGQQVTLSCSPISGHRSVSWYQQTPGQGLQFLFEYFSETQRNKGNFPGRFSGRQFSNSRSEMNVSTLELGDSALYLCASSQGQLNYGYTFGSGTRLTVV.

This chain links TRBV5-6 with TRBJ2-7, with 7 bases identical to TRBD1. Germline lookup yields CDR1 SGHDT and CDR2 YYEEEE. The CDR3 consists of 16 residues. V lost 4 bases to trimming and J lost 3 bases; unmatched junction nucleotides: 13. The CDR3 spells CASSAPTGQGGYEQYF. The CDR3 nucleotides are TGTGCCAGCAGCGCCCCGACAGGGCAAGGGGGCTACGAGCAGTACTTC.